A single sample gave rise to the 30 T cell receptor beta chains below, sequenced in a study of T-cell memory formation after mild COVID-19. TCRdb passed the 5' RACE reads through MiXCR, listing each CDR3 protein once. Among tens of thousands of distinct CDR3 sequences, 14% were seen once, and the ten largest hold about a third. Sequencing used PBMCs or a T cell subset sorted from them (not recorded which). Receptors were obtained from an adult woman who had mild COVID-19 (a few samples of this study predate the infection). Cell type and time point are not known.

This clonotype appeared many times. The chain links TRBV7-9 to TRBJ2-5, with 8 nucleotides matching TRBD2. The V gene end was trimmed by 8 bases and the J gene end by 5 bases; junction bases not matched to a gene: 16. Germline CDR1 SEHNR, CDR2 FQNEAQ (reference sequence). The CDR3 runs to 16 residues. The CDR3 DNA sequence: TGTGCCAGCCCCCCGACAGCGGGGGCCTACCCGGAGACCCAGTACTTC. Residues: CASPPTAGAYPETQYF.

This clonotype was picked up a small number of times. The chain combines TRBV9 with TRBJ2-7; tentatively, D is TRBD2 (5 bases). V was trimmed by 2 bases and J by 4 bases, leaving 13 bases between them. Germline loops: CDR1 SGDLS, CDR2 YYNGEE. The CDR3 is 14 amino acids. CDR3 nucleotides: TGTGCCAGCAGCGTTTACGGGGAAGGATACGAGCAGTACTTC. Its protein product is CASSVYGEGYEQYF.

This clonotype was observed a few times. The chain links TRBV12-3 or TRBV12-4 to TRBJ1-1; perhaps TRBD1 as D (5 bases). Trimming took 7 bases from V and 1 from J, leaving 13 bases between them. The CDR3 totals 14 residues. CDR3 loop: CASTRGGTNTEAFF. The CDR3 DNA reads as TGTGCCAGCACCCGGGGGGGGACGAACACTGAAGCTTTCTTT.

V usage is TRBV12-3 or TRBV12-4 and J usage is TRBJ1-1; perhaps TRBD1 as D (5 bases). Trimming took 6 bases from V and 7 from J, leaving 12 bases between them. This CDR3 contains 12 residues. This chain's CDR3 is CASSSRGLEAFF. The CDR3 DNA reads as TGTGCCAGCAGCTCAAGGGGACTTGAAGCTTTCTTT.

The chain joins TRBV5-5 to TRBJ2-3; 9 nucleotides line up with TRBD2. CDR1 and CDR2 (germline): SGHKS, YYEKEE (reference sequence). The CDR3 extends over 15 amino acids. V lost 2 bases and J lost 5; bases outside the gene matches: 6. CDR3 sequence: CASSFSGRRLDTQYF. Written as DNA, the CDR3 is TGTGCCAGCAGCTTCAGCGGGAGGAGGCTAGATACGCAGTATTTT.

This clonotype turned up a few times. The DNA of the CDR3 is TGCAGCGTTGAAGACTTGGGACAGGAAGCTTTCTTT. It specifies CSVEDLGQEAFF. The rearrangement links TRBV29-1 to TRBJ1-1, with 7 bases identical to TRBD1. The CDR3 consists of 12 residues. Germline V CDR1 and CDR2: SQVTM, ANQGSEA. V was pared by 0 bases and J by 8 bases, with 3 bases of the junction left unmatched. Drawing the rest from reference TRBV29-1 and TRBJ1-1, the complete variable domain is SAVISQKPSRDICQRGTSLTIQCQVDSQVTMMFWYRQQPGQSLTLIATANQGSEATYESGFVIDKFPISRPNLTFSTLTVSNMSPEDSSIYLCSVEDLGQEAFFGQGTRLTVV.

The chain recombines TRBV7-2 with TRBJ1-2; 9 bases are a match to TRBD1. The CDR3 is made up of 12 amino acids. After removal of 10 bases from V and 4 bases from J, the junction contained 4 bases not matched to a gene. Germline-derived CDR1 and CDR2 are SGHTA and FQGNSA. The CDR3 DNA follows: TGTGCCAAAATGACAGGGGGCTATGGCTACACCTTC. This codes for CAKMTGGYGYTF. The whole variable domain, filled in from reference TRBV7-2 and TRBJ1-2, reads GAGVSQSPSNKVTEKGKDVELRCDPISGHTALYWYRQSLGQGLEFLIYFQGNSAPDKSGLPSDRFSAERTGGSVSTLTIQRTQQEDSAVYLCAKMTGGYGYTFGSGTRLTVV.

The genes are TRBV3-2 and TRBJ2-5; the table's TRBD2 call for D was not verified on the DNA. TRBV3-2 is shown as a pseudogene. There are 17 residues in the CDR3. In DNA form, the CDR3 reads TGTGCCAGCAGCCGGGCGGGGGCTAGCGGGAAGGTAGAGACCCAGTACTTC. Encoded protein: CASSRAGASGKVETQYF.

The table lists this clonotype with a few counts. The rearrangement links TRBV9 to TRBJ2-2; the match to TRBD2 covers 12 bases. The CDR3 consists of 17 residues. Germline V lookup: CDR1 SGDLS, CDR2 YYNGEE. V trimming: 3 bases; J trimming: 5 bases; junction bases outside the gene matches: 8. CDR3 DNA sequence: TGTGCCAGCAGCGCACCAAGGACTAGCGGGGATACCGGGGAGCTGTTTTTT. Its translation: CASSAPRTSGDTGELFF.

The gene calls are TRBV3-1 and TRBJ2-2; possible D gene TRBD1, 6 bases. This CDR3 is 17 amino acids long. Germline V gene sequence: CDR1 LGHDT, CDR2 YNNKEL (reference sequence). Trimming removed 4 bases from V and 0 bases from J, with 15 bases in between. This chain's CDR3 is CASSLKTGTTNTGELFF. The DNA for the CDR3 is TGTGCCAGCAGCCTGAAAACCGGGACAACGAACACCGGGGAGCTGTTTTTT.

Here the CDR3 reads CASSHDGEGNGYTF. The CDR3 DNA is TGCGCCAGCAGCCATGACGGCGAGGGTAACGGCTACACCTTC. The genes are TRBV4-1 and TRBJ1-2; no reliable D call. Germline V gene data show CDR1 as MGHRA and CDR2 as YSYEKL. The V gene lost 3 bases and the J gene lost 8 bases, with 16 bases spanning the gap. The length of the CDR3 is 14 residues.

This clonotype has a single count. This chain connects TRBV5-1 to TRBJ2-1; 7 nucleotides line up with TRBD1. Trimming removed 4 bases from V and 6 bases from J; junction bases left unmatched: 10. Germline assignment: CDR1 SGHRS and CDR2 YFSETQ. The CDR3 runs to 15 residues. The CDR3 spells CASSQRQGRSNEQFF. CDR3 nucleotide sequence: TGCGCCAGCAGCCAGAGACAGGGTAGAAGCAATGAGCAGTTCTTC.

The rearrangement uses TRBV5-1 and TRBJ2-7; D not certain. Trimming took 0 bases from V and 5 from J, leaving 21 bases between them. Germline-derived CDR1 and CDR2 are SGHRS and YFSETQ. The CDR3 extends over 17 amino acids. CDR3 region: CASSLGPIAPLLDEQYF. The CDR3 DNA reads as TGCGCCAGCAGCTTGGGTCCCATAGCTCCACTTTTGGACGAGCAGTACTTC. Drawing the rest from reference TRBV5-1 and TRBJ2-7, the complete variable domain is KAGVTQTPRYLIKTRGQQVTLSCSPISGHRSVSWYQQTPGQGLQFLFEYFSETQRNKGNFPGRFSGRQFSNSRSEMNVSTLELGDSALYLCASSLGPIAPLLDEQYFGPGTRLTVT.

This clonotype was picked up a small number of times. The rearrangement joins TRBV7-9 to TRBJ2-7; D not certain. This CDR3 comprises 14 residues. V lost 0 bases and J 5 bases, leaving 11 bases between the germline ends. Germline V gene data show CDR1 as SEHNR and CDR2 as FQNEAQ (reference sequence). CDR3 in DNA: TGTGCCAGCAGCTTAGCGGCGGAGTTAGACGAGCAGTACTTC. Its protein product is CASSLAAELDEQYF.

The chain uses TRBV24-1 and TRBJ2-1; possible D gene TRBD2, 7 bases. Looked up from germline, CDR1 is KGHDR and CDR2 is SFDVKD. This CDR3 has 15 residues. V dropped 3 bases and J dropped 5 bases, with 13 bases sitting between them. The DNA for the CDR3 is TGTGCCACCAGTGATCCCGGGGGGCCCAACAATGAGCAGTTCTTC. Its protein product is CATSDPGGPNNEQFF.

V usage is TRBV5-6 and J usage is TRBJ2-7; 7 nucleotides align to TRBD2. Per the germline V gene, CDR1 is SGHDT and CDR2 is YYEEEE. CDR3 size: 13 residues. Unmatched junction bases numbered 4, after V lost 0 bases and J lost 7 bases. The CDR3 protein is CASSLAGGWEQYF. CDR3 DNA: TGTGCCAGCAGCTTGGCGGGAGGCTGGGAGCAGTACTTC.

V usage is TRBV5-1 and J usage is TRBJ2-7; a possible D gene is TRBD1 (5 bases). This CDR3 spans 13 amino acids. The V end was cut by 5 bases, the J end by 2 bases, with 11 bases between. CDR1 and CDR2 (germline): SGHRS, YFSETQ. This CDR3 is CASSGAIAYEQYF. In DNA, the CDR3 is TGCGCCAGCAGTGGGGCCATAGCCTACGAGCAGTACTTC.

J is TRBJ2-2 and V is TRBV12-3 or TRBV12-4; perhaps TRBD2 as D (5 bases). The CDR3 length is 14 residues. Trimming took 4 bases from V and 0 from J, leaving 6 bases between them. The CDR3 sequence: CASSWTANTGELFF. The CDR3 DNA reads TGTGCCAGCAGTTGGACTGCGAACACCGGGGAGCTGTTTTTT.

In this sample, this clonotype turned up a few times. The V call is TRBV13, the J call TRBJ1-2; 9 bases match TRBD1. The germline gives CDR1 PRHDT, CDR2 FYEKMQ (reference sequence). This CDR3 is built from 15 residues. V shed 5 bases and J 2 bases; nucleotides not matched to a gene: 6. DNA of the CDR3: TGTGCCAGCAGCCCACAGGGGGCCGAAAACTATGGCTACACCTTC. It translates to CASSPQGAENYGYTF.

This clonotype was detected a few times. The V and J genes are TRBV29-1 and TRBJ2-1, with TRBD2 identical over 15 bases. CDR3 length equals 15 residues. Germline V lookup: CDR1 SQVTM, CDR2 ANQGSEA. V lost 7 bases and J lost 7; bases outside the gene matches: 8. Here the CDR3 DNA reads TGCAGCGAGTCGGGTGGGACTAGCGGGGGGAATGAGCAGTTCTTC. Translated: CSESGGTSGGNEQFF.

The CDR3 sequence: CASSLVGRGLETQYF. CDR3 sequence (DNA): TGTGCCAGCAGCTTAGTGGGTAGGGGTCTCGAGACCCAGTACTTC. The V call is TRBV7-6, the J call TRBJ2-5, with D perhaps TRBD1 (5 bases). The germline V and J ends were trimmed by 1 base and 5 bases, with 14 bases remaining between them. CDR3 length: 15 amino acids. Germline assignment: CDR1 SGHVS and CDR2 FNYEAQ.

This clonotype was picked up a small number of times. This chain uses TRBV24-1 with TRBJ2-2, with no clear D. Trimming cost V 4 bases and J 3 bases, with 20 bases left between them. This CDR3 region has 18 residues. Germline V gene lookup returns CDR1 KGHDR and CDR2 SFDVKD. The CDR3: CATSDELSWARDTGELFF. CDR3 nucleotides: TGTGCCACCAGTGACGAACTTTCCTGGGCTCGAGACACCGGGGAGCTGTTTTTT.

The V call is TRBV5-1, the J call TRBJ2-1; 8 positions agree with TRBD2. The J segment lost 4 bases and the V segment lost 2 bases, leaving 5 bases of the junction unmatched. The CDR3 runs 15 residues. Germline V gene lookup returns CDR1 SGHRS and CDR2 YFSETQ. In DNA, the CDR3 is TGCGCCAGCAGCTTTGCACTAGCGGATTACAATGAGCAGTTCTTC. It codes for CASSFALADYNEQFF.

This clonotype is medium-sized within its sample. V usage is TRBV7-2 and J usage is TRBJ2-1, with 8 nucleotides matching TRBD2. Trimming took 2 bases from V and 1 from J; bases not matched to a gene: 4. The germline V gene encodes CDR1 SGHTA and CDR2 FQGNSA. The CDR3 is 16 residues long. CDR3 sequence (DNA): TGTGCCAGCAGCTTATTGGGCGGGGGGTCCTACAATGAGCAGTTCTTC. It codes for CASSLLGGGSYNEQFF.

This clonotype was detected only a few times. The rearrangement links TRBV11-2 to TRBJ1-2; no definite D call. V lost 6 bases to trimming and J lost 4 bases, with 9 bases between them. CDR3 length: 12 residues. CDR1 is SGHAT and CDR2 is FQNNGV in the germline V gene. The CDR3 bases are TGTGCCAGCAGTTTCGATGTCTATGGCTACACCTTC. Amino acid sequence: CASSFDVYGYTF. The whole variable domain, filled in from reference TRBV11-2 and TRBJ1-2, reads EAGVAQSPRYKIIEKRQSVAFWCNPISGHATLYWYQQILGQGPKLLIQFQNNGVVDDSQLPKDRFSAERLKGVDSTLKIQPAKLEDSAVYLCASSFDVYGYTFGSGTRLTVV.

In this sample, this clonotype turned up many times. The chain carries TRBV19 and TRBJ2-4, with 13 bases that match TRBD2. CDR1 and CDR2 from the germline V gene are LNHDA and SQIVND (reference sequence). The junction had 13 bases not matched to a gene; V was cut back by 10 bases and J by 1 base. The CDR3 runs 18 residues. The CDR3 loop is CATPGGLAGRWAKNIQYF. CDR3 coding DNA: TGTGCCACCCCAGGGGGACTAGCGGGACGGTGGGCCAAAAACATTCAGTACTTC.

The genes are TRBV7-9 and TRBJ2-1; 9 bases match TRBD1. V lost 5 bases to trimming and J lost 1 base; unmatched junction nucleotides: 6. CDR1 is SEHNR and CDR2 is FQNEAQ in the germline V gene (reference sequence). The CDR3 loop spans 16 amino acids. The CDR3 nucleotides read TGTGCCAGCAGCCCACGGACAGGGGTGTCCTACAATGAGCAGTTCTTC. Its translation: CASSPRTGVSYNEQFF. The full variable domain, with the rest looked up from reference TRBV7-9 and TRBJ2-1, is DTGVSQNPRHKITKRGQNVTFRCDPISEHNRLYWYRQTLGQGPEFLTYFQNEAQLEKSRLLSDRFSAERPKGSFSTLEIQRTEQGDSAMYLCASSPRTGVSYNEQFFGPGTRLTVL.

The table lists this clonotype with a few counts. The chain links TRBV29-1 to TRBJ2-1, with 7 nucleotides matching TRBD2. The CDR3 totals 15 residues. Germline lookup yields CDR1 SQVTM and CDR2 ANQGSEA. The trim removed 5 bases at V and 8 bases at J, leaving 15 bases unmatched. CDR3 loop: CSVQRAGRARDEQFF. CDR3 DNA sequence: TGCAGCGTTCAGAGAGCGGGACGGGCTAGAGATGAGCAGTTCTTC.

This clonotype was counted a few times. J is TRBJ2-5 and V is TRBV7-9, with D perhaps matching TRBD2 (5 bases). Trimming cost V 5 bases and J 4 bases, with 20 bases left between them. CDR1 is SEHNR, CDR2 FQNEAQ, per germline (reference sequence). The CDR3 runs to 16 residues. The CDR3: CASSRRESSIRETQYF. As DNA, the CDR3 is TGTGCCAGCAGCCGTAGGGAGTCCTCAATCCGAGAGACCCAGTACTTC.

V usage is TRBV11-3 and J usage is TRBJ2-7; maybe TRBD1 (5 bases). Trimming stripped 5 bases from V and 0 bases from J, with 17 bases between. CDR3 length equals 16 residues. The germline gives CDR1 SGHNT, CDR2 YENEEA. CDR3 sequence reads: CASSPRQKTSSYEQYF. DNA for the CDR3: TGTGCCAGCAGCCCCAGACAGAAAACCAGCTCCTACGAGCAGTACTTC.